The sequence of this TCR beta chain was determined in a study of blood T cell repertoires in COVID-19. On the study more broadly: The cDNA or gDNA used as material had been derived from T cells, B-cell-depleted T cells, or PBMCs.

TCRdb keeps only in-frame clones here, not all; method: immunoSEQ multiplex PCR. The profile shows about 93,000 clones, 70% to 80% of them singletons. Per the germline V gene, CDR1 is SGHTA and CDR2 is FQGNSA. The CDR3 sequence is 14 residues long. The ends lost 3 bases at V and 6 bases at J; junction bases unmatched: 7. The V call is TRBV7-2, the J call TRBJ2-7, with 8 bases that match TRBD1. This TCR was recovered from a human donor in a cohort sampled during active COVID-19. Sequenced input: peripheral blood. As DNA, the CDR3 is TGTGCCAGCAGCTTGGGCAGGGGGCAGGTCGAGCAGTACTTC. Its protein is CASSLGRGQVEQYF.